This T cell receptor beta chain is from a study of blood T cell repertoires in COVID-19 (TCRdb year 2020). Regarding the complete study: Samples covering the acute and convalescent phases of COVID-19 were provided by collaborators in the United States, Italy and Spain. The material from the prospective study consisted of cDNA or gDNA derived from T cells, B-cell-depleted T cells, or PBMCs. The dataset comprised deeply sampled blood TCRbeta repertoires from subjects exposed to, actively infected with, or recovered from COVID-19. The repertoires were made available in a free public database intended to serve as a resource for research on the immune response to SARS-CoV-2. Samples were obtained from the ongoing ImmuneRACE study (first 160 participants) and from 1,254 subjects provided by 6 global collaborators. Nearly every sample came with metadata listing a de-identified subject ID, COVID-19 status, age in years and sex. Where available, HLA class I and class II types were obtained from metadata supplied by the sample provider rather than from assay-based typing. Summary of the overall study and its limitations: The amount of clinical and demographic metadata varied by source and participant and was provided uncurated.

As to this clone: It lacks a known antigen. Base qualities are not recorded, but no much larger clone differs from it by a single base.

One collaborating source in Seattle enrolled patients while the patients were actively infected and followed the patients over time throughout the course of disease. The collaborating institutions used their own protocols to collect whole blood in K2EDTA tubes. For TCRbeta analysis, collaborators shipped samples as frozen whole blood, isolated PBMCs, or DNA extracted from either of those sample types. TCRbeta CDR3 regions were amplified from genomic DNA by means of the immunoSEQ Assay, a bias-controlled multiplex PCR. Regarding the original processing steps: The number of nucleated cells in each sample was estimated by amplification of reference gene primers within the assay. To quantify the absolute abundance of each unique TCRbeta CDR3 rearrangement, sequence reads were collapsed and filtered. For each sample, productive Simpson clonality was calculated as the square root of Simpson's diversity index over productive rearrangements. Drawn from immuneACCESS, this table holds only the in-frame rearrangements with V and J called that TCRdb kept. Clones are partly lost; checked studies trace under half to an unresolved V gene and leave the rest unexplained. The D gene and trimming were derived from the DNA, and the V and J assignments and clone size from that table. The sample records some 500,000 clones, roughly 89% of which are singletons. The top ten constitute less than 9.5% of the sample.

The CDR3 spans 14 residues, from the cysteine through the phenylalanine. Only the CDR3 portion is preserved as DNA: 42 bases, with reading frame beginning at the first base. V trim: 5 bases; J trim: 0 bases; unmatched bases: 5. The germline V gene (reference sequence) sets CDR1 to SGHNT and CDR2 to YYREEE. The chain links TRBV5-4 with TRBJ2-7; 7 middle bases align to TRBD2. The sequencing input was peripheral blood. The sequence was obtained from a woman aged 50 to 60 with COVID-19, enrolled during active disease. The CDR3 loop reads CASRPSGASYEQYF. The DNA reads TGTGCCAGCAGACCAAGCGGGGCCTCCTACGAGCAGTACTTC.